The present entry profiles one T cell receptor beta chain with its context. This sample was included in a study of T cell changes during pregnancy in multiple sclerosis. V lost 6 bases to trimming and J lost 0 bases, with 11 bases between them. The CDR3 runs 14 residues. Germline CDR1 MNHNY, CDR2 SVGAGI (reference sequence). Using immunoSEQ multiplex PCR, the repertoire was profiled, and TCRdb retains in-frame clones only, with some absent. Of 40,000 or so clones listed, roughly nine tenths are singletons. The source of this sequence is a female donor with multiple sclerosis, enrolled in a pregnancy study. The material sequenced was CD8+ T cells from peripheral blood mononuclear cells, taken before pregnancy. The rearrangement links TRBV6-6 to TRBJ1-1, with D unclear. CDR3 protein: CASSLVAVNTEAFF. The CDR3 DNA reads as TGTGCCAGCAGCCTGGTAGCCGTGAACACTGAAGCTTTCTTT.